The 21 T cell receptor beta chains listed next were all sequenced from one sample in a study of blood T cell repertoires in COVID-19. Here immunoSEQ multiplex PCR was the method, and the copy in TCRdb shows in-frame clones only, minus some. In the table there are approximately 210,000 clones, 83% of which are singletons. The source material was peripheral blood. The receptor set was obtained from a woman aged 40 to 50 with active or convalescent COVID-19.

This clone was seen only a few times. This chain uses TRBV5-4 with TRBJ1-2, with D possibly TRBD1 on 6 matching bases. The CDR3 has 13 residues. With 6 bases removed from V and 3 bases from J, the gap between germline ends came to 12 bases. Germline V gene lookup returns CDR1 SGHNT and CDR2 YYREEE (reference sequence). CDR3 sequence: CASKGGVDYGYTF. CDR3 DNA: TGTGCCAGCAAGGGGGGGGTAGACTATGGCTACACCTTC.

The chain carries TRBV18 and TRBJ1-2, with TRBD1 identical over 8 bases. This CDR3 contains 15 residues. Per germline, CDR1 KGHSH and CDR2 LQKENI. Unmatched junction bases numbered 2, after V lost 0 bases and J lost 2 bases. This CDR3 reads CASSPPNRGNYGYTF. The DNA of the CDR3 is TGTGCCAGCTCACCACCGAACAGGGGGAACTATGGCTACACCTTC.

The chain combines TRBV5-1 with TRBJ2-1; weak D call: TRBD2 (5 bases). The CDR3 is 16 amino acids. The germline gives CDR1 SGHRS, CDR2 YFSETQ. V lost 0 bases, J lost 6 bases, and 16 bases lay in between. This CDR3 reads CASSLDISFGVNEQFF. Written as DNA, the CDR3 is TGCGCCAGCAGCTTGGATATCTCGTTCGGGGTCAATGAGCAGTTCTTC.

V usage is TRBV19 and J usage is TRBJ1-2; no reliable D call. V gave up 5 bases and J gave up 4 bases, with 5 bases separating them. Looked up from germline, CDR1 is LNHDA and CDR2 is SQIVND (reference sequence). The CDR3 loop spans 11 amino acids. CDR3 protein: CASSSGYGYTF. CDR3 bases: TGTGCCAGTAGTTCGGGCTATGGCTACACCTTC.

The chain combines TRBV18 with TRBJ1-1; maybe TRBD1 (6 bases). V gave up 4 bases and J gave up 5 bases, with 14 bases separating them. This CDR3 has 14 amino acids. The V gene's germline CDR1 is KGHSH and CDR2 LQKENI. The CDR3 is CASSLPGGRTEAFF. The CDR3 coding sequence is TGTGCCAGCTCACTACCGGGGGGGCGTACTGAAGCTTTCTTT.

The chain carries TRBV6-2 or TRBV6-3 and TRBJ1-1; a possible D gene is TRBD1 (6 bases). The length of the CDR3 is 15 residues. Trimming cost V 4 bases and J 0 bases, with 12 bases left between them. CDR1 is MNHEY, CDR2 SVGEGT, per germline. CDR3 sequence: CASSFQQGLNTEAFF. CDR3 nucleotide sequence: TGTGCCAGCAGTTTCCAACAGGGACTGAACACTGAAGCTTTCTTT.

V gene TRBV6-6 combines with J gene TRBJ2-2, with TRBD1 matching 8 bases. The CDR3 has 16 residues. V trimming: 5 bases; J trimming: 4 bases; junction bases outside the gene matches: 9. Germline assignment: CDR1 MNHNY and CDR2 SVGAGI (reference sequence). CDR3: CASSNGQGRGTGELFF. The CDR3 region has the DNA TGTGCCAGCAGTAACGGACAGGGTCGAGGCACCGGGGAGCTGTTTTTT.

The chain combines TRBV6-1 with TRBJ2-3, with TRBD2 as a possible D gene (5 bases). The CDR3 has 16 residues. V was clipped by 2 bases and J by 2 bases, with 14 bases between them. The V gene's germline CDR1 is MNHNS and CDR2 SASEGT. CDR3 DNA sequence: TGTGCCAGCAGTGAATTCGGCGGAGGACCCACAGATACGCAGTATTTT. This codes for CASSEFGGGPTDTQYF.

This chain joins TRBV24-1 and TRBJ2-2; 12 bases are a match to TRBD2. The germline CDR1 and CDR2 sequences are KGHDR and SFDVKD. The CDR3 has 18 amino acids. With 3 bases clipped from V and 7 bases from J, the junction kept 11 bases outside the gene matches. CDR3 coding DNA: TGTGCCACCAGTGATCGACTAGCGGGAGAAGGTTTCCGCGGGGAGCTGTTTTTT. Translated, it gives CATSDRLAGEGFRGELFF.

This clone was found a few times. This chain uses TRBV3-1 (or the pseudogene TRBV3-2) with TRBJ1-2, with D possibly being TRBD1 (5 bases). V lost 3 bases and J lost 5, with 13 bases in between. The CDR3 length is 14 residues. Per the germline V gene, CDR1 is LGHDT and CDR2 is YNNKEL (reference sequence). The CDR3 is CASSHPPPGYGYTF. The DNA of the CDR3 is TGTGCCAGCAGCCACCCCCCCCCAGGGTATGGCTACACCTTC.

The rearrangement uses TRBV4-1 and TRBJ2-2; D is uncertain. This CDR3 comprises 11 residues. V dropped 3 bases and J dropped 7 bases, with 3 bases sitting between them. The V gene's germline CDR1 is MGHRA and CDR2 YSYEKL. CDR3 in amino acids: CASSHRGELFF. The CDR3 bases are TGCGCCAGCAGCCACCGCGGGGAGCTGTTTTTT.

This chain links TRBV7-9 with TRBJ1-1; 7 bases are shared with TRBD1. The germline V gene has CDR1 SEHNR and CDR2 FQNEAQ (reference sequence). V lost 3 bases, J lost 5 bases, and 6 bases stayed unmatched. This CDR3 spans 14 amino acids. The DNA for the CDR3 is TGTGCCAGCAGCTTTATGACAGGGCATACTGAAGCTTTCTTT. Its translation: CASSFMTGHTEAFF.

This chain connects TRBV7-9 to TRBJ2-2, with D tentatively TRBD2 (5 bases). V was clipped by 3 bases and J by 4 bases, with 9 bases between them. The CDR3 spans 14 residues. Germline V gene sequence: CDR1 SEHNR, CDR2 FQNEAQ (reference sequence). DNA of the CDR3: TGTGCCAGCAGCTTCGGGGATAGCACCGGGGAGCTGTTTTTT. Translation: CASSFGDSTGELFF.

The chain has TRBV15 and TRBJ2-1, with 8 positions matching TRBD2. This CDR3 is 16 amino acids long. V lost 2 bases to trimming and J lost 7 bases; unmatched junction nucleotides: 10. Germline values: CDR1 LNHNV, CDR2 YYDKDF (reference sequence). The CDR3 DNA is TGTGCCACCAGCAGATACGGGGGGGGGACGGAGAATGAGCAGTTCTTC. Amino acids: CATSRYGGGTENEQFF.

This clone came up many times. This rearrangement joins TRBV25-1 to TRBJ2-7, with 7 bases that match TRBD1. CDR3 length: 15 residues. Germline lookup yields CDR1 MGHDK and CDR2 SYGVNS. V trimming: 5 bases; J trimming: 0 bases; junction bases outside the gene matches: 7. CDR3 residues: CASSSDRDVSYEQYF. The CDR3, as DNA: TGTGCCAGCAGTAGCGACAGGGATGTCTCCTACGAGCAGTACTTC.

The chain recombines TRBV30 with TRBJ2-3, with 8 nucleotides matching TRBD1. V lost 2 bases and J lost 3; bases outside the gene matches: 7. This CDR3 contains 15 residues. The germline CDR1 and CDR2 sequences are GTSNPN and SVGIG (reference sequence). CDR3 in amino acids: CAWSLPDRVTDTQYF. Written as DNA, the CDR3 is TGTGCCTGGAGTTTGCCGGACAGGGTGACAGATACGCAGTATTTT.

The chain joins TRBV4-1 to TRBJ2-5, with 11 bases aligning to TRBD1. CDR1 and CDR2 from the germline V gene are MGHRA and YSYEKL. The length of the CDR3 is 15 residues. V shed 3 bases and J 5 bases; nucleotides not matched to a gene: 5. DNA of the CDR3: TGCGCCAGCAGCCAGATCGGACAGGGGGCTGAGACCCAGTACTTC. This translates into CASSQIGQGAETQYF.

V gene TRBV10-3 combines with J gene TRBJ2-1; D is perhaps TRBD2 (5 bases). The CDR3 has 15 residues. Germline values: CDR1 ENHRY, CDR2 SYGVKD. Trimming pared 10 bases from V and 4 bases from J, leaving 20 bases between. The CDR3 region has the DNA TGTGCCAGTAATACGCCAGGAGGCCATTACAATGAGCAGTTCTTC. It translates to CASNTPGGHYNEQFF.

The chain joins TRBV24-1 to TRBJ2-7; 9 bases are shared with TRBD1. The CDR3 sequence is 16 residues long. The junction had 15 bases not matched to a gene; V was cut back by 8 bases and J by 5 bases. Germline assignment: CDR1 KGHDR and CDR2 SFDVKD. CDR3 loop: CATKGDSGTGNNEQYF. The CDR3 nucleotides read TGTGCCACCAAAGGGGATTCTGGGACAGGGAATAACGAGCAGTACTTC.

There are a few counts of this clone. The chain joins TRBV4-2 to TRBJ1-2; D ambiguous. The V end was cut by 0 bases, the J end by 4 bases, with 9 bases between. Germline V lookup: CDR1 LGHNA, CDR2 YNFKEQ. This CDR3 is built from 14 residues. CDR3 bases: TGTGCCAGCAGCCAAGAGGCAGATTCCTATGGCTACACCTTC. This codes for CASSQEADSYGYTF.

The chain combines TRBV19 with TRBJ1-2; 8 bases map to TRBD1. Trimming took 4 bases from V and 0 from J; bases not matched to a gene: 10. This CDR3 has 17 residues. CDR1 and CDR2 (germline): LNHDA, SQIVND (reference sequence). CDR3 loop: CASSTQQGAKANYGYTF. In DNA form, the CDR3 reads TGTGCCAGTAGTACCCAGCAGGGGGCGAAGGCTAACTATGGCTACACCTTC. Drawing the rest from reference TRBV19 and TRBJ1-2, the complete variable domain is DGGITQSPKYLFRKEGQNVTLSCEQNLNHDAMYWYRQDPGQGLRLIYYSQIVNDFQKGDIAEGYSVSREKKESFPLTVTSAQKNPTAFYLCASSTQQGAKANYGYTFGSGTRLTVV.